The next 4 T cell receptor beta chains were all read from a single sample in a study of T cell responses to AZD1222 COVID-19 vaccine. This table comes from immunoSEQ multiplex PCR, and its TCRdb copy is limited to in-frame clones, with some not included. Here the sample spans about 130,000 clones, approximately 92% being singletons. Source: peripheral blood, taken 28 days after the second AZD1222 dose. These receptors were collected from an adult who received the AZD1222 COVID-19 vaccine.

This chain joins TRBV5-1 and TRBJ2-2; 8 bases are a match to TRBD2. V dropped 2 bases and J dropped 5; count of bases not matched to a gene: 11. Germline CDR1 is SGHRS and CDR2 is YFSETQ. This CDR3 spans 17 amino acids. CDR3 region: CASSLVVRGGRTGELFF. CDR3 coding DNA: TGCGCCAGCAGCTTAGTTGTCCGGGGGGGCCGAACCGGGGAGCTGTTTTTT. Full variable domain (rest looked up from reference TRBV5-1 and TRBJ2-2): KAGVTQTPRYLIKTRGQQVTLSCSPISGHRSVSWYQQTPGQGLQFLFEYFSETQRNKGNFPGRFSGRQFSNSRSEMNVSTLELGDSALYLCASSLVVRGGRTGELFFGEGSRLTVL.

This CDR3 is CASSQEGGGTGNTIYF. CDR3 sequence (DNA): TGCGCCAGCAGCCAAGAAGGGGGCGGCACTGGAAACACCATATATTTT. The genes are TRBV4-1 and TRBJ1-3; 7 bases are a match to TRBD1. This CDR3 contains 16 residues. CDR1 is MGHRA, CDR2 YSYEKL, per germline. With 0 bases clipped from V and 2 bases from J, the junction kept 4 bases outside the gene matches.

The rearrangement joins TRBV5-1 to TRBJ2-7; 7 bases line up with TRBD2. This CDR3 comprises 14 residues. Germline CDR1 SGHRS, CDR2 YFSETQ. Germline trimming cut 3 bases from V and 2 bases from J; bases unmatched to any gene: 5. The CDR3 loop is CASSWGREAYEQYF. The CDR3 DNA follows: TGCGCCAGCAGCTGGGGCCGGGAGGCCTACGAGCAGTACTTC.

This clone showed up just once. The rearrangement joins TRBV27 to TRBJ1-5; TRBD1 is a possible D gene (5 bases). The CDR3 length is 15 residues. From germline, CDR1 is MNHEY and CDR2 SMNVEV (reference sequence). Trimming cost V 6 bases and J 3 bases, with 15 bases left between them. The CDR3 loop is CASSHQGLINQPQHF. CDR3 DNA: TGTGCCAGCAGCCATCAGGGATTAATCAATCAGCCCCAGCATTTT.